The present TCR beta chain was sequenced within a study of blood T cell repertoires in COVID-19. While infection was still active, Seattle patients were enrolled and then followed longitudinally. Per the authors' pipeline: Nucleated cell counts were estimated from reference gene primer amplification. Measured with immunoSEQ multiplex PCR; TCRdb has only the in-frame clones, and not every one. Clone size and V and J calls were adopted from that table, with D and trimming inferred from the DNA. The repertoire holds approximately 93,000 clones, with about 74% as singletons. This CDR3 contains 16 residues. Per the germline V gene, CDR1 is SGHDT and CDR2 is YYEEEE. V was trimmed by 3 bases and J by 0 bases, leaving 16 bases between them.

This sequence was found in a man aged 65 to 79 with COVID-19, enrolled during active disease. This chain uses TRBV5-6 with TRBJ2-7, with a weak D call TRBD1 (5 bases). Sequenced: peripheral blood. The CDR3 DNA reads as TGTGCCAGCAGCTCAATTACCGTGACAGTCTCCTACGAGCAGTACTTC. Translating it yields CASSSITVTVSYEQYF.